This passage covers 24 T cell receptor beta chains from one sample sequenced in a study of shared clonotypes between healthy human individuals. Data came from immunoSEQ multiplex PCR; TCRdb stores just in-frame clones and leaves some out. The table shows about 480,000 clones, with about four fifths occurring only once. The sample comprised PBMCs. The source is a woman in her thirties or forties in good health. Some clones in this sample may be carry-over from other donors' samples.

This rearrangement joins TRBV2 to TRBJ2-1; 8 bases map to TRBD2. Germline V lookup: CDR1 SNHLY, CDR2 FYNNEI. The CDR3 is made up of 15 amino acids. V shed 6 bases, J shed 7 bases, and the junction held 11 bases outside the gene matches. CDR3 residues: CASSPAGASKNEQFF. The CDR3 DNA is TGTGCCAGCAGCCCAGCGGGGGCTTCGAAAAATGAGCAGTTCTTC.

The chain's CDR3 is CASSEAHTGNTDTQYF. CDR3 DNA sequence: TGTGCCAGCAGTGAAGCCCACACAGGAAACACAGATACGCAGTATTTT. The chain carries TRBV6-1 and TRBJ2-3; D may be TRBD1 (5 bases). The ends were cut back, 0 bases at V and 2 bases at J, with 12 bases in the middle. The CDR3 runs 16 residues. Germline CDR1 reads MNHNS; CDR2 reads SASEGT.

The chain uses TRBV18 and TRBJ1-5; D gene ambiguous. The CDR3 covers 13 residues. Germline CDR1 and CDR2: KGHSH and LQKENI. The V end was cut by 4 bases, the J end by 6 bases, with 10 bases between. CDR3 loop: CASSLMSPQPQHF. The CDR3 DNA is TGTGCCAGCTCACTTATGTCGCCTCAGCCCCAGCATTTT.

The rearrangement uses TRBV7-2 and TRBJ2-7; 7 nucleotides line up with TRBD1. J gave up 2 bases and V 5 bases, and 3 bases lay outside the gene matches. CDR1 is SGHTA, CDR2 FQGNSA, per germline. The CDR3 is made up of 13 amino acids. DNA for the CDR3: TGTGCCAGCAGCATCGGGACAGCCTACGAGCAGTACTTC. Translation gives CASSIGTAYEQYF.

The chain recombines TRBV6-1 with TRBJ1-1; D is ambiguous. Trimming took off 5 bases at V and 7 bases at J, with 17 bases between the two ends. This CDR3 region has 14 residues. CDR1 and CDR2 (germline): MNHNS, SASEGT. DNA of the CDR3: TGTGCCAGCAGTACATCGGAATGGGCCGGTGAAGCTTTCTTT. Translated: CASSTSEWAGEAFF.

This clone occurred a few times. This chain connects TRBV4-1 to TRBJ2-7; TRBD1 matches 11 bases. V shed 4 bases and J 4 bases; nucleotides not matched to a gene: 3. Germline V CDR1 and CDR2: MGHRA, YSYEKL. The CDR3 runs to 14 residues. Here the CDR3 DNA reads TGCGCCAGCAGCCGAGGGACAGGGGGTTACGAGCAGTACTTC. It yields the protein CASSRGTGGYEQYF.

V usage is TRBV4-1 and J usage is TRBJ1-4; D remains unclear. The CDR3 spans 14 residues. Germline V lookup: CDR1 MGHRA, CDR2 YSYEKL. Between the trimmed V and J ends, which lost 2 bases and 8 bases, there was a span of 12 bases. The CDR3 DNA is TGCGCCAGCAGCCAACGTGACACGGAGGAAAAACTGTTTTTT. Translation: CASSQRDTEEKLFF.

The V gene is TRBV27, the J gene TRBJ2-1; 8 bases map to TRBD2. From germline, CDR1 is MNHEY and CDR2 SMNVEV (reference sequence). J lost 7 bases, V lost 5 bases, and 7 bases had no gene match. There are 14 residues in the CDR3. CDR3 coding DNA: TGTGCCAGCAGTGGCCTGGGACTAGTGAATGAGCAGTTCTTC. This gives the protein CASSGLGLVNEQFF.

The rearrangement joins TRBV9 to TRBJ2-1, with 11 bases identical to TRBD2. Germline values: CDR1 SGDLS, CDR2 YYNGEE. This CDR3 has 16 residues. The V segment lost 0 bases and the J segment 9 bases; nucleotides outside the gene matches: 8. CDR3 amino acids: CASSVAASGRTGEQFF. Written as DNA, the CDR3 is TGTGCCAGCAGCGTAGCGGCTAGCGGGAGGACTGGTGAGCAGTTCTTC. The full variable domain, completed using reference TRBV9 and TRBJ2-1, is DSGVTQTPKHLITATGQRVTLRCSPRSGDLSVYWYQQSLDQGLQFLIQYYNGEERAKGNILERFSAQQFPDLHSELNLSSLELGDSALYFCASSVAASGRTGEQFFGPGTRLTVL.

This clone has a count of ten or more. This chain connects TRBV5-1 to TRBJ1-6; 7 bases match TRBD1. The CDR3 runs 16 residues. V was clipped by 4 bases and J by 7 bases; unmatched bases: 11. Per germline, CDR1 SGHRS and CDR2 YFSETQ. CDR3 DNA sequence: TGCGCCAGCAGCAGACAGGGAGAGGGGGTGAATTCACCCCTCCACTTT. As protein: CASSRQGEGVNSPLHF.

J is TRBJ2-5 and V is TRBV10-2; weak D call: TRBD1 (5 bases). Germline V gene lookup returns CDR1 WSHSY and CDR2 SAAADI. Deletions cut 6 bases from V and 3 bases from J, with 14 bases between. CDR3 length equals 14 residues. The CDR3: CASRDMAGKETQYF. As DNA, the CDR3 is TGCGCCAGCAGGGACATGGCAGGGAAAGAGACCCAGTACTTC.

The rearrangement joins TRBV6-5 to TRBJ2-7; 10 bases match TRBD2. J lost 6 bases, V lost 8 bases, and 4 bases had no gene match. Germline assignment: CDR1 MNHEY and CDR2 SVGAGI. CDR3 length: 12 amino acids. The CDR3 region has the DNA TGTGCCAGCGCTAGCGGGAGCTCCGAGCAGTACTTC. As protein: CASASGSSEQYF.

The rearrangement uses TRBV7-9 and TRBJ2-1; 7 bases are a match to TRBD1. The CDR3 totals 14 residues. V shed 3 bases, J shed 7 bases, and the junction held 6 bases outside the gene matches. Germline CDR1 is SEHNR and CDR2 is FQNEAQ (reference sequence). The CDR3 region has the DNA TGTGCCAGCAGCTTCCCCGGACAGGCAAATGAGCAGTTCTTC. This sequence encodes CASSFPGQANEQFF.

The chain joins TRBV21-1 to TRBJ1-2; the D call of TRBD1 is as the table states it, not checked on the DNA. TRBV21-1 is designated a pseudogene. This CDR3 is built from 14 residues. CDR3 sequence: CASSVPGQGNGYTF. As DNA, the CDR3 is TGTGCCAGCAGCGTTCCGGGACAGGGAAATGGCTACACCTTC.

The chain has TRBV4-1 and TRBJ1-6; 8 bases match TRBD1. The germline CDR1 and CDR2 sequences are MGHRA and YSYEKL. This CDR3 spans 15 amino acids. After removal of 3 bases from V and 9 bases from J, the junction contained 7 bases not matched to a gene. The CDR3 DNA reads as TGCGCCAGCAGCCACCCCGACAGGGGATCTTCACCCCTCCACTTT. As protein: CASSHPDRGSSPLHF.

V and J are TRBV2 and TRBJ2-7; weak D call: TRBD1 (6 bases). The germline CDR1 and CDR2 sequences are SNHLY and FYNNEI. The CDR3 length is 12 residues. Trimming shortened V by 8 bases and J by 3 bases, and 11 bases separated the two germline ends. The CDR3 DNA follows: TGTGCCAGCGGTAGGACAGTCTACGAGCAGTACTTC. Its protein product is CASGRTVYEQYF.

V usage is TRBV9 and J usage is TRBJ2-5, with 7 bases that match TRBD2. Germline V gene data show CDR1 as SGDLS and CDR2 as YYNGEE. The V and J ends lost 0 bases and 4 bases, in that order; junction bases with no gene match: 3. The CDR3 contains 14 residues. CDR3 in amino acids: CASSVVAGAETQYF. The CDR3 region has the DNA TGTGCCAGCAGCGTAGTTGCGGGAGCAGAGACCCAGTACTTC.

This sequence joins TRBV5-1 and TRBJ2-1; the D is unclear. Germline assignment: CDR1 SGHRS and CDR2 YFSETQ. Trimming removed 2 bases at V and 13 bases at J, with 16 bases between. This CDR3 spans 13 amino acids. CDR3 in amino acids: CASSLSPSQPQFF. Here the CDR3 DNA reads TGCGCCAGCAGCTTATCCCCTAGTCAGCCCCAGTTCTTC.

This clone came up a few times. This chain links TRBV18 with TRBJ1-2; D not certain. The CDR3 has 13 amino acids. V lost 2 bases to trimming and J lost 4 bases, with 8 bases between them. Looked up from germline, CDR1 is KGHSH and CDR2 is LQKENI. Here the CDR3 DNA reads TGTGCCAGCTCACCAATAGTCTCCTATGGCTACACCTTC. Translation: CASSPIVSYGYTF.

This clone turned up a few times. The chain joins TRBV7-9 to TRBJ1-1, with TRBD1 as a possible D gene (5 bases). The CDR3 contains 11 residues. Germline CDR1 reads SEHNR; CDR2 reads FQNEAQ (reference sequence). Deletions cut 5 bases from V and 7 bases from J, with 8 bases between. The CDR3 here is CASSRDFEAFF. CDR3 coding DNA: TGTGCCAGCAGCCGGGACTTTGAAGCTTTCTTT.

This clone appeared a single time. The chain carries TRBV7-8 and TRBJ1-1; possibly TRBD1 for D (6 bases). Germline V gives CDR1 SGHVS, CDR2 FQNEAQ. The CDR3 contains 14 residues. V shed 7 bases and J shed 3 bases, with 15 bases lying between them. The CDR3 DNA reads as TGTGCCAGCACCCTCCAGGGGACGGACACTGAAGCTTTCTTT. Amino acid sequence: CASTLQGTDTEAFF.

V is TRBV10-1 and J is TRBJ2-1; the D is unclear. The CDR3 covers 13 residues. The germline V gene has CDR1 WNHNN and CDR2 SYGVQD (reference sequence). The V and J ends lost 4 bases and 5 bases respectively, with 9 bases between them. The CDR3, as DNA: TGCGCCAGCAGTGGGGTAGCCAACAATGAGCAGTTCTTC. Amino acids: CASSGVANNEQFF.

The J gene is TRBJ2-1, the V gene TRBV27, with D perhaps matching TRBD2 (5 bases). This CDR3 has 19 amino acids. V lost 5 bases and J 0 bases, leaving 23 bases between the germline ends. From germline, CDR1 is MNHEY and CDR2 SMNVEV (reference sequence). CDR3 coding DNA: TGTGCCAGCAGTCCCATATCGGGGAGCCTGGTGACCTCCTACAATGAGCAGTTCTTC. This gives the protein CASSPISGSLVTSYNEQFF.

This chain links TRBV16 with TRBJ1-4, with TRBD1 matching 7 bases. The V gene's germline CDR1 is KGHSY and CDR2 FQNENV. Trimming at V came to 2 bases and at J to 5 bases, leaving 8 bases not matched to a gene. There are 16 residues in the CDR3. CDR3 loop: CASSQSYGTANEKLFF. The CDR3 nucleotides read TGTGCCAGCAGCCAAAGCTACGGGACAGCAAATGAAAAACTGTTTTTT.